The 18 T cell receptor beta chains listed next were all sequenced from one sample in a study of T cell responses to AZD1222 COVID-19 vaccine. Measured with immunoSEQ multiplex PCR; TCRdb has only the in-frame clones, and not every one. The repertoire holds 95,000 to 150,000 clones, with about 85% as singletons. The sequencing here drew on peripheral blood, taken on day 0 of AZD1222 vaccination. The origin of the receptors is an adult in good health.

The CDR3 nucleotides are TGTGCCAGCAGCTCTACCTCCTACGAGCAGTACTTC. The encoded protein is CASSSTSYEQYF. J is TRBJ2-7 and V is TRBV11-2; D unclear. Trimming removed 4 bases from V and 0 bases from J, with 4 bases in between. Germline CDR1 SGHAT, CDR2 FQNNGV. The CDR3 sequence is 12 residues long.

V and J are TRBV28 and TRBJ1-2, with TRBD1 identical over 9 bases. Looked up from germline, CDR1 is MDHEN and CDR2 is SYDVKM. Trimming cost V 8 bases and J 1 base; bases outside gene matches: 5. The CDR3 consists of 14 residues. As DNA, the CDR3 is TGTGCCAGCCTAGGGACAGGGAATAACTATGGCTACACCTTC. The encoded protein is CASLGTGNNYGYTF.

This chain uses TRBV19 with TRBJ2-3; 8 positions agree with TRBD2. V dropped 6 bases and J dropped 1; count of bases not matched to a gene: 3. Germline CDR1 and CDR2: LNHDA and SQIVND (reference sequence). The CDR3 is made up of 14 amino acids. CDR3 amino acids: CASRATSGTDTQYF. The CDR3 DNA is TGTGCCAGTAGGGCGACTAGCGGCACAGATACGCAGTATTTT.

This clone was seen once. V and J are TRBV19 and TRBJ1-4, with D possibly TRBD1 on 6 matching bases. V gave up 5 bases and J gave up 1 base, with 11 bases separating them. This CDR3 is built from 15 residues. Germline CDR1 LNHDA, CDR2 SQIVND (reference sequence). In nucleotides, the CDR3 is TGTGCCAGTAGTTTAGGGACAAGAACTAATGAAAAACTGTTTTTT. Translation: CASSLGTRTNEKLFF.

V usage is TRBV7-2 and J usage is TRBJ2-5, with a tentative D call TRBD2 (6 bases). The V end was cut by 0 bases, the J end by 2 bases, with 7 bases between. Germline assignment: CDR1 SGHTA and CDR2 FQGNSA. This CDR3 contains 14 residues. The CDR3 DNA follows: TGTGCCAGCAGCTTAGCTAGCGGTCAAGAGACCCAGTACTTC. This sequence encodes CASSLASGQETQYF.

The table lists this clone with a few counts. The V and J genes are TRBV30 and TRBJ1-6; D unclear. Germline V gives CDR1 GTSNPN, CDR2 SVGIG (reference sequence). The CDR3 is made up of 14 amino acids. V was cut by 0 bases and J by 5 bases, with 8 bases left in between. CDR3 DNA: TGTGCCTGGAGTGTAGGGTCGGATAATTCACCCCTCCACTTT. Amino acids: CAWSVGSDNSPLHF. The entire variable domain, with the rest obtained from reference TRBV30 and TRBJ1-6, is as follows: SQTIHQWPATLVQPVGSPLSLECTVEGTSNPNLYWYRQAAGRGLQLLFYSVGIGQISSEVPQNLSASRPQDRQFILSSKKLLLSDSGFYLCAWSVGSDNSPLHFGNGTRLTVT.

The V and J genes are TRBV20-1 and TRBJ2-1; tentatively, D is TRBD1 (6 bases). The CDR3 contains 13 residues. Trimming stripped 3 bases from V and 7 bases from J, with 13 bases between. The germline V gene encodes CDR1 DFQATT and CDR2 SNEGSKA (reference sequence). The CDR3 spells CSASGGPRNEQFF. The CDR3 DNA is TGCAGTGCTAGTGGGGGCCCGCGGAATGAGCAGTTCTTC.

V is TRBV28 and J is TRBJ1-6; no clear D gene. Trimming shortened V by 6 bases and J by 0 bases, and 15 bases separated the two germline ends. Germline V gene sequence: CDR1 MDHEN, CDR2 SYDVKM. The CDR3 is 17 residues long. DNA for the CDR3: TGTGCCAGCAGCCAAGAAGGGTGGAGCTCCTATAATTCACCCCTCCACTTT. This sequence encodes CASSQEGWSSYNSPLHF.

The chain couples TRBV29-1 to TRBJ1-1; D call uncertain. The germline gives CDR1 SQVTM, CDR2 ANQGSEA. The CDR3 covers 13 residues. V was cut by 6 bases and J by 3 bases, with 14 bases left in between. CDR3 sequence: CSVGGVGHTEAFF. In DNA form, the CDR3 reads TGCAGCGTAGGCGGGGTGGGTCACACTGAAGCTTTCTTT.

This rearrangement joins TRBV6-1 to TRBJ2-3, with TRBD2 identical over 8 bases. The CDR3 extends over 16 amino acids. J lost 5 bases, V lost 1 base, and 8 bases had no gene match. Per the germline V gene, CDR1 is MNHNS and CDR2 is SASEGT. The CDR3 bases are TGTGCCAGCAGTGAAGAGCGGGGGAGCGGTTTAGATACGCAGTATTTT. Its protein is CASSEERGSGLDTQYF.

The J gene is TRBJ1-2, the V gene TRBV29-1; D unresolved. This CDR3 region has 14 residues. Germline V gene lookup returns CDR1 SQVTM and CDR2 ANQGSEA. The ends were cut back, 2 bases at V and 4 bases at J, with 14 bases in the middle. Here the CDR3 reads CSVELGGISYGYTF. The CDR3 nucleotides are TGCAGCGTTGAATTAGGTGGAATCTCCTATGGCTACACCTTC.

In DNA, the CDR3 is TGTGCCAGCTCACCAGCGGCCACCCCCTCCTACGAGCAGTACTTC. This sequence encodes CASSPAATPSYEQYF. The chain has TRBV18 and TRBJ2-7, with D uncertain. Trimming cost V 2 bases and J 0 bases, with 11 bases left between them. Germline lookup yields CDR1 KGHSH and CDR2 LQKENI. The CDR3 runs to 15 residues.

The chain uses TRBV12-3 or TRBV12-4 and TRBJ2-1; D not certain. The CDR3 loop spans 11 amino acids. Trimming left V 7 bases short and J 10 bases short, with 11 bases between. In DNA form, the CDR3 reads TGTGCCAGCACGCCCCTGGGGGAGCAGTTCTTC. As protein: CASTPLGEQFF.

This clone was picked up a small number of times. The J gene is TRBJ1-3, the V gene TRBV7-2; 8 bases align to TRBD1. V dropped 3 bases and J dropped 3; count of bases not matched to a gene: 7. The CDR3 sequence is 16 residues long. CDR1 is SGHTA and CDR2 is FQGNSA in the germline V gene. The CDR3 region is CASSFQGAPGGNTIYF. CDR3 nucleotide sequence: TGTGCCAGCAGCTTTCAGGGGGCGCCGGGTGGAAACACCATATATTTT.

This clone was detected only once. V is TRBV9 and J is TRBJ1-1; no clear D. Germline V gives CDR1 SGDLS, CDR2 YYNGEE. V gave up 0 bases and J gave up 8 bases, with 11 bases separating them. The CDR3 has 13 residues. CDR3 in DNA: TGTGCCAGCAGCGTAGATTTGTCGAGGGAAGCTTTCTTT. It specifies CASSVDLSREAFF.

J is TRBJ2-3 and V is TRBV28; D uncertain. The CDR3 runs to 11 residues. Germline assignment: CDR1 MDHEN and CDR2 SYDVKM. V shed 1 base and J shed 8 bases, with 4 bases lying between them. CDR3 protein: CASSLSGTQYF. CDR3 in DNA: TGTGCCAGCAGTTTATCCGGTACGCAGTATTTT.

This sequence joins TRBV5-1 and TRBJ2-1, with a weak D call TRBD1 (5 bases). Germline CDR1 reads SGHRS; CDR2 reads YFSETQ. Trimming took off 5 bases at V and 1 base at J, with 7 bases between the two ends. CDR3 length: 13 residues. CDR3 region: CASRDRSYNEQFF. For the CDR3, the DNA is TGCGCCAGCAGAGACAGATCCTACAATGAGCAGTTCTTC.

The chain employs TRBV5-6 and TRBJ2-7; the D gene is possibly TRBD1 (5 bases). Looked up from germline, CDR1 is SGHDT and CDR2 is YYEEEE. V was trimmed by 1 base and J by 3 bases, leaving 11 bases between them. The CDR3 runs 14 residues. The CDR3 DNA reads TGTGCCAGCAGCTTGTCAGGGCCAAACTACGAGCAGTACTTC. This codes for CASSLSGPNYEQYF.